This TCR beta chain was captured in a study of long-term antiretroviral therapy in people with HIV. Study conclusions and caveats: Participants lacked recorded data on ART adherence, viral resistance or therapy changes. Despite increasing after ART, diversity remained lower than that of transplant donor controls.

Treatment locations for all participants with HIV were in the United States. This CDR3 has 17 amino acids. The germline gives CDR1 SGHVS, CDR2 FQNEAQ. V was cut by 0 bases and J by 0 bases, with 12 bases left in between. Concerning this clone itself: Its antigen is undetermined.

Researchers ran immunoSEQ v3.0 at survey level. TCRdb's table, derived via immunoSEQ multiplex PCR, lists solely in-frame clones and lacks some. Of 20,000 to 30,000 clones listed, 85% are singletons. The V gene is TRBV7-8, the J gene TRBJ1-5; D gene ambiguous. Sequenced material: unsorted PBMCs, taken 2.3 years after starting antiretroviral therapy. The receptor was isolated from a man aged 40-49 years with HIV. For the CDR3, the DNA is TGTGCCAGCAGCTTAGCTAGGGCCGAGTATAGCAATCAGCCCCAGCATTTT. Its protein product is CASSLARAEYSNQPQHF.